This note documents a single TCR beta chain sequence. What it recognizes is unknown. The sample is drawn from a study of cytomegalovirus exposure and HLA in healthy donors. Study context: Sequencing of around 200 million T cells in an earlier analysis found some 100 million unique TCR beta sequences. Study-level results: Reportedly, fewer N-insertions than the 666-donor mean appeared in an Asian-associated ancestry cluster in a later analysis. The listing of about 150 TCR beta chains classed them as cytomegalovirus-associated.

The PCR made use of 60 Vbeta and 13 Jbeta primers. Measured with immunoSEQ multiplex PCR; TCRdb has only the in-frame clones, and not every one. Altogether 150,000 to 200,000 clones are present, around 81% being singletons, with the ten largest covering around 1.9%. V was trimmed by 4 bases and J by 8 bases, leaving 24 bases between them. Germline V CDR1 and CDR2: MGHRA, YSYEKL. The CDR3 totals 17 residues. The sequencing input was PBMCs. This receptor was identified in a woman aged 18-29 years in good health and CMV-seropositive. V is TRBV4-1 and J is TRBJ2-1, with D possibly matching TRBD1 (6 bases). The CDR3 loop is CASSPMYARGGGDEQFF. In DNA, the CDR3 is TGCGCCAGCAGCCCCATGTACGCTAGAGGGGGTGGGGATGAGCAGTTCTTC.